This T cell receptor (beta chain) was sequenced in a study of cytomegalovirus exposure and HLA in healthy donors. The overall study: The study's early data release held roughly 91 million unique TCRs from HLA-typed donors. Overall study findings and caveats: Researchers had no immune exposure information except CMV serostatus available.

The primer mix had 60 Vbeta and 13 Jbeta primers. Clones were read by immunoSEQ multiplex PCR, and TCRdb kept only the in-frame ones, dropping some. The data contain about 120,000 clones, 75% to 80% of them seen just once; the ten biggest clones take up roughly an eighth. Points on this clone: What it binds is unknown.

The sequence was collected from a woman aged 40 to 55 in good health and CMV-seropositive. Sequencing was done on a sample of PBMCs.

For the CDR3, the DNA is TGTGCCATCAGTGAGAATATTGAAAAACTGTTTTTT. This sequence encodes CAISENIEKLFF. The chain carries TRBV10-3 and TRBJ1-4; D unclear. CDR3 length: 12 amino acids. Deletions cut 2 bases from V and 7 bases from J, with 5 bases between. CDR1 and CDR2 from the germline V gene are ENHRY and SYGVKD.